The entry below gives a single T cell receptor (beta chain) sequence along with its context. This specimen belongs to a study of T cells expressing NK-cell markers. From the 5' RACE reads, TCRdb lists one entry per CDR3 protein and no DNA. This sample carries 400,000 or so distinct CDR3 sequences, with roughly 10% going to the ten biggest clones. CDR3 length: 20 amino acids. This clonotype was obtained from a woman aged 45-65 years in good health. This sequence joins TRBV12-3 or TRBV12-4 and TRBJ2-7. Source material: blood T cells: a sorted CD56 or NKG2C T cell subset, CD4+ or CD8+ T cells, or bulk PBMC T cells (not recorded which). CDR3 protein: CASFHSFPQIQFGESYEQYF.